This T cell receptor (beta chain) was recovered during a study of blood T cells in healthy people across ages. Primed by a sample-barcoded 5' primer and a J-beta primer mix, a second PCR proceeded for roughly 6 to 12 cycles. A single record per CDR3 protein comes from TCRdb applying MiXCR to the 5' RACE reads. The sample shows some 1.4 million distinct CDR3 sequences, around 42% of them seen only once. There are 14 residues in the CDR3. V dropped 5 bases and J dropped 6 bases, with 15 bases sitting between them. CDR1 is KGHDR, CDR2 SFDVKD, per germline. The sequence was collected from a woman under 30 in good health. The chain has TRBV24-1 and TRBJ1-2; no definite D call. Sequenced material: blood. The CDR3 region is CATSATPGVDGYTF. The CDR3 nucleotides read TGTGCCACCAGTGCCACGCCCGGGGTGGATGGCTACACCTTC.